This T cell receptor (beta chain) is from a study of cytomegalovirus exposure and HLA in healthy donors. Study observations and caveats: Investigators reported fewer than 200 TCR beta chains as tied to cytomegalovirus. It was only CMV serostatus that was available as immune exposure information. When analyzed later, the rates of TCR association showed variation by HLA locus, with DRB1 the most and HLA-C the fewest. Near-uniform donor sequencing depth was presumed by presence/absence analyses.

The PCR was carried out with 60 Vbeta primers and 13 Jbeta primers. TCRdb keeps only in-frame clones here, not all; method: immunoSEQ multiplex PCR. The sample records some 130,000 clones, 65% to 90% being singletons. V shed 3 bases and J shed 3 bases, with 3 bases lying between them. In germline, CDR1 is PRHDT, CDR2 FYEKMQ (reference sequence). The CDR3 length is 12 residues. As to this clone: Antigen unknown.

The chain employs TRBV13 and TRBJ1-3; D is ambiguous. Source material: PBMCs. This TCR was sampled from a male donor in good health and CMV-seropositive. The DNA of the CDR3 is TGTGCCAGCAGCTTTAATGGAAACACCATATATTTT. Translated: CASSFNGNTIYF. Supplemented by reference TRBV13 and TRBJ1-3, the full variable domain reads AAGVIQSPRHLIKEKRETATLKCYPIPRHDTVYWYQQGPGQDPQFLISFYEKMQSDKGSIPDRFSAQQFSDYHSELNMSSLELGDSALYFCASSFNGNTIYFGEGSWLTVV.